Listed below are T cell receptor beta chains from one sample, sequenced in a study of cytomegalovirus exposure and HLA in healthy donors. Data came from immunoSEQ multiplex PCR; TCRdb stores just in-frame clones and leaves some out. The sample holds some 84,000 clones, roughly 90% seen once. The sequencing input was PBMCs. Receptors originate from a man aged 25 to 45 in good health and CMV-seronegative. The CDR3 runs from the conserved cysteine through the conserved F or W. The order of the fields is clone size, J gene, V gene, D gene, CDR3 DNA, CDR3 protein. The D gene is left open where the match is weak. The size entry is marked missing in some rows and otherwise reads once, few, many or a size class.

clone_size: .
j_call: TRBJ2-7
v_call: TRBV7-8
d_call: .
cdr3_nt: TGTGCCAGCAGCTTAGATGTGGGGGGCTACGAGCAGTACTTC
cdr3_aa: CASSLDVGGYEQYF

clone_size: .
j_call: TRBJ2-2
v_call: TRBV5-5
d_call: .
cdr3_nt: TGTGCCAGCAGGCCTGGGGCAGGGTGGGAGCTGTTTTTT
cdr3_aa: CASRPGAGWELFF

clone_size: .
j_call: TRBJ2-2
v_call: TRBV6-1
d_call: .
cdr3_nt: TGTGCCAGCAGTGAATTTAGTAGAGTGTCCGGGGAGCTGTTTTTT
cdr3_aa: CASSEFSRVSGELFF

clone_size: .
j_call: TRBJ2-7
v_call: TRBV18
d_call: .
cdr3_nt: TGTGCCAGCTCACCGGCCGGAGATATCTACGAGCAGTACTTC
cdr3_aa: CASSPAGDIYEQYF

clone_size: .
j_call: TRBJ2-7
v_call: TRBV28
d_call: TRBD2
cdr3_nt: TGTGCCAGCAGTTTTGGCGGGAGGGCCTACGAGCAGTACTTC
cdr3_aa: CASSFGGRAYEQYF

clone_size: .
j_call: TRBJ2-3
v_call: TRBV9
d_call: TRBD2
cdr3_nt: TGTGCCAGCAGCGTAGACTCGGGAGGGACAGATACGCAGTATTTT
cdr3_aa: CASSVDSGGTDTQYF

clone_size: .
j_call: TRBJ1-1
v_call: TRBV13
d_call: .
cdr3_nt: TGTGCCAGCAGCTCGTGGGCCACTGAAGCTTTCTTT
cdr3_aa: CASSSWATEAFF

clone_size: .
j_call: TRBJ2-3
v_call: TRBV7-3
d_call: TRBD1
cdr3_nt: TGTGCCAGCAGCATATGGCCGGGACAGGGGGTAGATACGCAGTATTTT
cdr3_aa: CASSIWPGQGVDTQYF

clone_size: few
j_call: TRBJ2-3
v_call: TRBV7-9
d_call: .
cdr3_nt: TGTGCCAGCAGCTTAATCGCAGATACGCAGTATTTT
cdr3_aa: CASSLIADTQYF

clone_size: .
j_call: TRBJ1-2
v_call: TRBV7-9
d_call: .
cdr3_nt: TGTGCCAGCAGCTTAGGTTGGTCGGGGTTGTATGGCTACACCTTC
cdr3_aa: CASSLGWSGLYGYTF

clone_size: .
j_call: TRBJ2-7
v_call: TRBV29-1
d_call: TRBD1
cdr3_nt: TGCAGCGTTGAAAGTTTTGGGACAGGGGGCGGACGGCAGTACTTC
cdr3_aa: CSVESFGTGGGRQYF

clone_size: .
j_call: TRBJ2-7
v_call: TRBV7-9
d_call: .
cdr3_nt: TGTGCCAGCAGCCTAACCGGGACAAGCTCCTACGAGCAGTACTTC
cdr3_aa: CASSLTGTSSYEQYF

clone_size: .
j_call: TRBJ2-7
v_call: TRBV11-2
d_call: TRBD1
cdr3_nt: TGTGCCAGCAGCTCGTCGACAGGGGATAGGATCTACGAGCAGTACTTC
cdr3_aa: CASSSSTGDRIYEQYF

clone_size: .
j_call: TRBJ1-5
v_call: TRBV5-6
d_call: TRBD1
cdr3_nt: TGTGCCAGCAGCTTAACGAGGGGACAGGGTGCCAATCAGCCCCAGCATTTT
cdr3_aa: CASSLTRGQGANQPQHF

clone_size: .
j_call: TRBJ2-3
v_call: TRBV15
d_call: .
cdr3_nt: TGTGCCACCAGCAGCCCACACAGGTTCGACACAGATACGCAGTATTTT
cdr3_aa: CATSSPHRFDTDTQYF

clone_size: .
j_call: TRBJ2-1
v_call: TRBV7-8
d_call: TRBD2
cdr3_nt: TGTGCCAGCAGCTTAGAGGGCAGGGGACTAGCGGGATCCCTCTACAATGAGCAGTTCTTC
cdr3_aa: CASSLEGRGLAGSLYNEQFF

clone_size: .
j_call: TRBJ2-7
v_call: TRBV5-1
d_call: TRBD1
cdr3_nt: TGCGCCAGCAGCCTGACCGCCGGGACAGGGAATTACGAGCAGTACTTC
cdr3_aa: CASSLTAGTGNYEQYF

clone_size: .
j_call: TRBJ1-3
v_call: TRBV6-5
d_call: .
cdr3_nt: TGTGCCAGCAGTTTGACAGTAAACTCTGGAAACACCATATATTTT
cdr3_aa: CASSLTVNSGNTIYF

clone_size: .
j_call: TRBJ1-1
v_call: TRBV7-9
d_call: .
cdr3_nt: TGTGCCAGCAGCTTATTGGCCAAGGAGAAGGCTGAAGCTTTCTTT
cdr3_aa: CASSLLAKEKAEAFF

clone_size: .
j_call: TRBJ2-3
v_call: TRBV28
d_call: TRBD1
cdr3_nt: TGTGCCAGCAGACAGGGGATAAGCACAGATACGCAGTATTTT
cdr3_aa: CASRQGISTDTQYF

clone_size: .
j_call: TRBJ2-3
v_call: TRBV30
d_call: TRBD2
cdr3_nt: TGTGCCTGGAGTCTAGCGGGAGGCCTTAGCACAGATACGCAGTATTTT
cdr3_aa: CAWSLAGGLSTDTQYF

clone_size: .
j_call: TRBJ1-1
v_call: TRBV11-2
d_call: TRBD1
cdr3_nt: TGTGCCAGCAGCTTCCATATCGTCGGGACAGCGAACACTGAAGCTTTCTTT
cdr3_aa: CASSFHIVGTANTEAFF

clone_size: .
j_call: TRBJ2-5
v_call: TRBV7-2
d_call: TRBD2
cdr3_nt: TGTGCCAGCAGCTCAGTGACTAGCGGGGGAAAAGAGACCCAGTACTTC
cdr3_aa: CASSSVTSGGKETQYF

clone_size: .
j_call: TRBJ2-2
v_call: TRBV7-9
d_call: .
cdr3_nt: TGTGCCAGCAGCTTGTGGACCCTCCGGGACATGGCGAACACCGGGGAGCTGTTTTTT
cdr3_aa: CASSLWTLRDMANTGELFF

clone_size: .
j_call: TRBJ2-5
v_call: TRBV5-8
d_call: TRBD2
cdr3_nt: TGTGCCAGCAGCTTGGGCCTTTCTAGCGGGGGGTACCAAGAGACCCAGTACTTC
cdr3_aa: CASSLGLSSGGYQETQYF

clone_size: once
j_call: TRBJ1-5
v_call: TRBV6-4
d_call: .
cdr3_nt: TGTGCCAGCAGTCAGGACACTAATCAGCCCCAGCATTTT
cdr3_aa: CASSQDTNQPQHF

clone_size: once
j_call: TRBJ2-3
v_call: TRBV7-3
d_call: TRBD1
cdr3_nt: TGTGCCAGCAGCGCCAGGGGGCTGCGTGCAGATACGCAGTATTTT
cdr3_aa: CASSARGLRADTQYF

clone_size: .
j_call: TRBJ2-5
v_call: TRBV5-1
d_call: TRBD1
cdr3_nt: TGCGCCAGCAGCTTTAGGACAGGGGGCGAAGAGACCCAGTACTTC
cdr3_aa: CASSFRTGGEETQYF

clone_size: .
j_call: TRBJ1-1
v_call: TRBV7-2
d_call: .
cdr3_nt: TGTGCCAGCAGCTTATTGGGGGGCACTGAAGCTTTCTTT
cdr3_aa: CASSLLGGTEAFF

clone_size: .
j_call: TRBJ2-1
v_call: TRBV27
d_call: TRBD2
cdr3_nt: TGTGCCAGCAGCTTCCTAGCGGGGGGGCCGGAGTACAATGAGCAGTTCTTC
cdr3_aa: CASSFLAGGPEYNEQFF

clone_size: .
j_call: TRBJ2-3
v_call: TRBV6-1
d_call: .
cdr3_nt: TGTGCCAGCAGGGCTAGCGACACAGATACGCAGTATTTT
cdr3_aa: CASRASDTDTQYF

clone_size: once
j_call: TRBJ1-6
v_call: TRBV4-2
d_call: .
cdr3_nt: TGTGCCAGCAGCCAAGATCCCGCCAAAAGGAGCTCCTATAATTCACCCCTCCACTTT
cdr3_aa: CASSQDPAKRSSYNSPLHF

clone_size: once
j_call: TRBJ2-7
v_call: TRBV28
d_call: .
cdr3_nt: TGTGCCAGCAGTAGCCACAGGGAGCAGTACTTC
cdr3_aa: CASSSHREQYF

clone_size: .
j_call: TRBJ2-1
v_call: TRBV2
d_call: .
cdr3_nt: TGTGCCAGCAGTGAACGGGGTCCTCCAGGCAATGAGCAGTTCTTC
cdr3_aa: CASSERGPPGNEQFF

clone_size: .
j_call: TRBJ1-5
v_call: TRBV30
d_call: .
cdr3_nt: TGTGCCTGGAGTCGAGGTTGGCAGGGACTCCAGCCCCAGCATTTT
cdr3_aa: CAWSRGWQGLQPQHF

clone_size: .
j_call: TRBJ2-1
v_call: TRBV27
d_call: TRBD2
cdr3_nt: TGTGCCAGCAGTCGACTAGCGCCCACCTCCTACAATGAGCAGTTCTTC
cdr3_aa: CASSRLAPTSYNEQFF

clone_size: .
j_call: TRBJ2-2
v_call: TRBV5-4
d_call: .
cdr3_nt: TGTGCCAGCAGCTTGGTCACAACCTCGAACACCGGGGAGCTGTTTTTT
cdr3_aa: CASSLVTTSNTGELFF

clone_size: .
j_call: TRBJ2-7
v_call: TRBV10-3
d_call: TRBD1
cdr3_nt: TGTGCCATCACGAAGGGGGGACAGGGGGTTCACGAGCAGTACTTC
cdr3_aa: CAITKGGQGVHEQYF

clone_size: .
j_call: TRBJ2-7
v_call: TRBV29-1
d_call: TRBD2
cdr3_nt: TGCAGCGCGGGACTAGGAGGCCCCGCCGAGCAGTACTTC
cdr3_aa: CSAGLGGPAEQYF

clone_size: .
j_call: TRBJ2-7
v_call: TRBV4-1
d_call: TRBD1
cdr3_nt: TGCGCCAGCAGCCCTTCGCCAGGGGGAACTTACGAGCAGTACTTC
cdr3_aa: CASSPSPGGTYEQYF

clone_size: few
j_call: TRBJ1-2
v_call: TRBV6-5
d_call: TRBD1
cdr3_nt: TGTGCCAGCAGTTACTCCCCTTTGACAGGGGAATATGGCTACACCTTC
cdr3_aa: CASSYSPLTGEYGYTF

clone_size: once
j_call: TRBJ1-5
v_call: TRBV6-1
d_call: .
cdr3_nt: TGTGCCAGCAGTTATGACAGATATCAGCCCCAGCATTTT
cdr3_aa: CASSYDRYQPQHF

clone_size: .
j_call: TRBJ2-7
v_call: TRBV27
d_call: TRBD2
cdr3_nt: TGTGCCAGCAGATTCCTAGCGGGGACCTACGAGCAGTACTTC
cdr3_aa: CASRFLAGTYEQYF

clone_size: .
j_call: TRBJ2-5
v_call: TRBV9
d_call: TRBD1
cdr3_nt: TGTGCCAGCAGCGGGGGACAGGGACGAGAGACCCAGTACTTC
cdr3_aa: CASSGGQGRETQYF